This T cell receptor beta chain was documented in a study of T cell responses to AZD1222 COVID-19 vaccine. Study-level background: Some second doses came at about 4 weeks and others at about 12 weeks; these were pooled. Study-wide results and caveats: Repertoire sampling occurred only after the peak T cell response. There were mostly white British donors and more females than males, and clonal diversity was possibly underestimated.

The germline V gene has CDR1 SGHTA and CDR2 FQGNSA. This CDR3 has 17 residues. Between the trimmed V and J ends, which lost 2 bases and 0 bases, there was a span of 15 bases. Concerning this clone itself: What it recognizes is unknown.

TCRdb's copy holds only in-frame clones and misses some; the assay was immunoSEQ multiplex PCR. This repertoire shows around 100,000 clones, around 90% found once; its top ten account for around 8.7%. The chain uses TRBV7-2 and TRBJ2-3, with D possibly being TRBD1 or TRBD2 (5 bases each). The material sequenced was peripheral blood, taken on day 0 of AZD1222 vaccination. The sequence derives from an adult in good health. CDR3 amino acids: CASSLPRTGPSTDTQYF. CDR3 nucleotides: TGTGCCAGCAGCTTACCCCGGACGGGGCCTAGCACAGATACGCAGTATTTT. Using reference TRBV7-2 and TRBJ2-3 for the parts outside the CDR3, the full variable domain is GAGVSQSPSNKVTEKGKDVELRCDPISGHTALYWYRQSLGQGLEFLIYFQGNSAPDKSGLPSDRFSAERTGGSVSTLTIQRTQQEDSAVYLCASSLPRTGPSTDTQYFGPGTRLTVL.